What follows are 3 T cell receptor beta chains derived from one specimen sequenced in a study of cytomegalovirus exposure and HLA in healthy donors. Libraries were prepared by immunoSEQ multiplex PCR; TCRdb keeps only in-frame clonotypes and omits some of them. The table has roughly 130,000 clones, roughly 86% seen once; the top ten hold roughly 1.4%. Sample: PBMCs. These receptors were obtained from a young man in good health and CMV-seronegative.

This clone was counted a few times. V is TRBV6-5 and J is TRBJ2-1; 10 bases are a match to TRBD2. V shed 6 bases and J 5 bases; nucleotides not matched to a gene: 7. Germline V gives CDR1 MNHEY, CDR2 SVGAGI. The CDR3 consists of 15 residues. CDR3 sequence reads: CASSRRLAGDNEQFF. The CDR3 DNA reads as TGTGCCAGCAGCCGACGTCTAGCGGGGGACAATGAGCAGTTCTTC.

The rearrangement links TRBV30 to TRBJ1-6; D unresolved. V dropped 2 bases and J dropped 0 bases, with 14 bases sitting between them. There are 17 residues in the CDR3. Germline V gene data show CDR1 as GTSNPN and CDR2 as SVGIG (reference sequence). In DNA, the CDR3 is TGTGCCTGGAGTATTACAAAACCGGGCTCCTATAATTCACCCCTCCACTTT. This codes for CAWSITKPGSYNSPLHF.

V gene TRBV5-1 combines with J gene TRBJ2-6; D gene uncertain. The V gene lost 0 bases and the J gene lost 1 base, with 14 bases spanning the gap. Per the germline V gene, CDR1 is SGHRS and CDR2 is YFSETQ. CDR3 length equals 18 residues. The CDR3 region has the DNA TGCGCCAGCAGCTTGGGACTTCTTAGGCTTTCTGGGGCCAACGTCCTGACTTTC. Residues: CASSLGLLRLSGANVLTF. Combining the CDR3 with reference TRBV5-1 and TRBJ2-6 gives the whole variable domain KAGVTQTPRYLIKTRGQQVTLSCSPISGHRSVSWYQQTPGQGLQFLFEYFSETQRNKGNFPGRFSGRQFSNSRSEMNVSTLELGDSALYLCASSLGLLRLSGANVLTFGAGSRLTVL.